A selection of T cell receptor beta chains follows, all from one sample in a study of T cell responses to AZD1222 COVID-19 vaccine. Sequenced by immunoSEQ multiplex PCR; TCRdb stores in-frame clones only, minus some. In the table there are 130,000 or so clones, roughly 85% of which are singletons. Sequenced material: peripheral blood, taken 28 days after the second dose of the MenACWY control vaccine. Every receptor here comes from an adult who received the MenACWY meningococcal vaccine as a control. CDR3s include the opening cysteine and the closing phenylalanine or tryptophan. The D gene is left open where the match is weak. Size is stated for part of the rows, as once, few or many counts, or as a class when the clone is expanded.

j_gene | d_gene | v_gene | abundance | CDR3nt | CDR3aa
TRBJ2-7 | NA | TRBV5-8 | NA | TGTGCCAGCAGCTTGGTAGGCCTCTCCTACGAGCAGTACTTC | CASSLVGLSYEQYF
TRBJ2-1 | NA | TRBV11-3 | NA | TGTGCCAGCAGGGTCAAAACAGATGAGCAGTTCTTC | CASRVKTDEQFF
TRBJ2-7 | NA | TRBV6-6 | once | TGTGCCAGCAGTTACTCAAAGGGTTACGAGCAGTACTTC | CASSYSKGYEQYF
TRBJ1-1 | TRBD1 | TRBV18 | NA | TGTGCCAGCTTCAGGGGGTATGGAACTGAAGCTTTCTTT | CASFRGYGTEAFF
TRBJ1-1 | NA | TRBV6-5 | NA | TGTGCCAGCAGTAAGTCCAGGGAGCGAGCCTTT | CASSKSRERAF
TRBJ1-4 | TRBD1 | TRBV7-9 | NA | TGTGCCAGCAGCGCTACTGACAGGGCGGCAACTAATGAAAAACTGTTTTTT | CASSATDRAATNEKLFF
TRBJ1-5 | NA | TRBV4-1 | once | TGCGCCAGCAGCCAAGATGGGAGCAATCAGCCCCAGCATTTT | CASSQDGSNQPQHF
TRBJ1-5 | TRBD1 | TRBV2 | NA | TGTGCCAGCAGGCCGGGACAGGGGGATAGCAATCAGCCCCAGCATTTT | CASRPGQGDSNQPQHF
TRBJ2-3 | NA | TRBV27 | NA | TGTGCCAGCAGTTTAGGGGCTCCTACCACAGATACGCAGTATTTT | CASSLGAPTTDTQYF
TRBJ2-2 | NA | TRBV5-6 | NA | TGTGCCAGCACCTCCCGGTTCACCGGGGAGCTGTTTTTT | CASTSRFTGELFF
TRBJ1-3 | NA | TRBV27 | NA | TGTGCCAGCAGGGGGGACTCTGGAAACACCATATATTTT | CASRGDSGNTIYF
TRBJ1-6 | TRBD1 | TRBV19 | NA | TGTGCCAGTAGAGCTGGCCGGGACAGAAATTCACCCCTCCACTTT | CASRAGRDRNSPLHF
TRBJ1-4 | NA | TRBV9 | few | TGTGCCAGCAGCGAAACAGGGATACCTAATGAAAAACTGTTTTTT | CASSETGIPNEKLFF
TRBJ2-3 | TRBD1 | TRBV20-1 | NA | TGCAGTGCCGGTGTGGGACAGGAGGATTTT | CSAGVGQEDF
TRBJ2-7 | TRBD2 | TRBV4-1 | NA | TGCGCCAGCAGCCAAGACCCAACTAGCGGGTCCTACGAGCAGTACTTC | CASSQDPTSGSYEQYF
TRBJ1-2 | NA | TRBV6-5 | NA | TGTGCCAGCAGTTACTCTACCGTGATAACTAACTATGGCTACACCTTC | CASSYSTVITNYGYTF
TRBJ1-4 | NA | TRBV24-1 | once | TGTGCCACCAGTGATTTCGGCACGGCCCTTAAGGAAAAACTGTTTTTT | CATSDFGTALKEKLFF
TRBJ1-3 | TRBD1 | TRBV6-5 | NA | TGTGCCAGCAGATCGACAGGGAGATCCGGAAACACCATATATTTT | CASRSTGRSGNTIYF
TRBJ1-2 | TRBD1 | TRBV5-1 | NA | TGCGCCAGCAGCATACCAGGGGGTGGCTACACCTTC | CASSIPGGGYTF
TRBJ2-5 | NA | TRBV24-1 | NA | TGTGCCACCGCCCCGTGGGGGGGCGAGGAGACCCAGTACTTC | CATAPWGGEETQYF
TRBJ2-1 | NA | TRBV19 | NA | TGTGCCAGTACCCGGGTTTGGGCAGGGCGCGGCAATGAGCAGTTCTTC | CASTRVWAGRGNEQFF
TRBJ1-2 | NA | TRBV4-2 | NA | TGTGCCAGCAGCCAAGAAGCAGCTAACTATGGCTACACCTTC | CASSQEAANYGYTF
TRBJ2-2 | TRBD2 | TRBV9 | once | TGTGCCAGCAGCGTAGGAGCGGGATCCACCGGGGAGCTGTTTTTT | CASSVGAGSTGELFF
TRBJ2-3 | NA | TRBV11-2 | NA | TGTGCCAGCAGCTTTCATAGGGGAGATACGCAGTATTTT | CASSFHRGDTQYF
TRBJ2-7 | TRBD1 | TRBV28 | few | TGTGCCAGCATCATCGGGACAGGGGGCTACGAGCAGTACTTC | CASIIGTGGYEQYF
TRBJ1-3 | NA | TRBV3-1/TRBV3-2 | NA | TGTGCCAGCAAAACTCAAGGAAACACCATATATTTT | CASKTQGNTIYF
TRBJ1-1 | TRBD1 | TRBV19 | once | TGTGCCAGTATCCCAGGGGGCCGGAACACTGAAGCTTTCTTT | CASIPGGRNTEAFF
TRBJ2-5 | NA | TRBV4-2 | NA | TGTGCCAGCAGCCAGAATGGACACAACCAAGAGACCCAGTACTTC | CASSQNGHNQETQYF
TRBJ1-6 | NA | TRBV28 | once | TGTGCCAGCAGCACGCGACAAGGGCCATATAATTCACCCCTCCACTTT | CASSTRQGPYNSPLHF
TRBJ1-5 | TRBD1 | TRBV19 | few | TGTGCCAGTAAACCCAGACAGGGAGGACAGCCCCAGCATTTT | CASKPRQGGQPQHF
TRBJ1-4 | TRBD1 | TRBV5-5 | few | TGTGCCAGCAGCCCTCGACCGGGACAGGGGAATGAAAAACTGTTTTTT | CASSPRPGQGNEKLFF
TRBJ1-3 | NA | TRBV28 | NA | TGTGCCAGCAGTTCCCTCACGATCCTAAGTAAACCTGGAAACACCATATATTTT | CASSSLTILSKPGNTIYF
TRBJ2-1 | NA | TRBV29-1 | NA | TGCAGCTCTCGGGACTCGGAGTACGATGAGCAGTTCTTC | CSSRDSEYDEQFF
TRBJ2-2 | NA | TRBV27 | NA | TGTGCCAGCAGTTTATTGCCGGGGCTGAACACCGGGGAGCTGTTTTTT | CASSLLPGLNTGELFF
TRBJ2-7 | TRBD1 | TRBV13 | NA | TGTGCCAGCAGCTCCTCGACAGGGAAGGACGAGCAGTACTTC | CASSSSTGKDEQYF
TRBJ2-3 | TRBD1 | TRBV5-1 | NA | TGCGCCAGCAGCTTCGGACAGGACGAGGATACGCAGTATTTT | CASSFGQDEDTQYF
TRBJ1-5 | NA | TRBV27 | NA | TGTGCCAGCAGGGTATGGGCCTCTAGCAATCAGCCCCAGCATTTT | CASRVWASSNQPQHF
TRBJ1-2 | TRBD1 | TRBV5-1 | NA | TGCGCCAGCAGCCTATTTGGACAGGGCGGTGGCTACACCTTC | CASSLFGQGGGYTF
TRBJ2-1 | NA | TRBV4-3 | NA | TGCGCCAGCAGCCAGAGAGGGACCAATGAGCAGTTCTTC | CASSQRGTNEQFF
TRBJ2-3 | NA | TRBV11-3 | NA | TGTGCCAGCAGTAACCGAGGGGGGGGAGATACGCAGTATTTT | CASSNRGGGDTQYF
TRBJ1-6 | NA | TRBV18 | NA | TGTGCCAGCTCACCCCGACAGGACACTAATTCACCCCTCCACTTT | CASSPRQDTNSPLHF
TRBJ2-2 | NA | TRBV5-1 | NA | TGCGCCAGCAGCTCCGGGACCCCGGTGGAGGAGCTGTTTTTT | CASSSGTPVEELFF
TRBJ2-1 | TRBD2 | TRBV7-9 | NA | TGTGCCAGCAGCTTAACCGCTAGCGGGTTCTACAATGAGCAGTTCTTC | CASSLTASGFYNEQFF
TRBJ1-2 | NA | TRBV6-6 | NA | TGTGCCAGCAGTTACGAGGTACCCTATGGCTACACCTTC | CASSYEVPYGYTF
TRBJ1-2 | NA | TRBV6-5 | few | TGTGCCAGCTGGGTCTCGGGGCAGGTCTATGGCTACACCTTC | CASWVSGQVYGYTF
TRBJ2-1 | NA | TRBV5-1 | NA | TGCGCCAGCAGCCGGGACAATGAGCAGTTCTTC | CASSRDNEQFF
TRBJ1-2 | TRBD1 | TRBV12-3/TRBV12-4 | NA | TGTGCCAGCAGCCGCAGACAGGGCCGCACCTTC | CASSRRQGRTF
TRBJ2-1 | NA | TRBV19 | NA | TGTGCCAGTAGTATGGCCCTCCCAACCCTAAGTGAGCAGTTCTTC | CASSMALPTLSEQFF
TRBJ1-5 | NA | TRBV6-2/TRBV6-3 | once | TGTGCCAGCAGTTACTCGTCTTATCAGCCCCAGCATTTT | CASSYSSYQPQHF